Presented here are 2 T cell receptor beta chains from one specimen sequenced in a study of T cells in women clearing cervical HPV infection. Some clones are missing from TCRdb's copy, which holds only in-frame ones; the method was immunoSEQ multiplex PCR. The sample holds over 30,000 clones. Sample: blood buffy coat. The receptors stem from a woman between 18 and 75 years old with a cervical HPV16 infection that either progressed to CIN3+ or cleared (not recorded which).

A remark on this clone: The junction and the germline gene differ at one end; a read error may be behind it. The read gets to within 3 residues of the CDR3 end, and the germline J gene fills in the rest. The chain couples TRBV4-2 to TRBJ2-7; TRBD1 matches at 10 bases. Germline V lookup: CDR1 LGHNA, CDR2 YNFKEQ. The CDR3 length is 16 residues. CDR3 loop: CASSHSGTGESYEQYF. CDR3 bases read: TGCGCCAGCAGCCACTCCGGGACAGGGGAATCTTACGAG.

A word on this clone: The read ends 3 residues before the CDR3 terminus; that terminus is restored from the germline J gene. V and J are TRBV2 and TRBJ2-3; 9 bases match TRBD1. CDR1 and CDR2 from the germline V gene are SNHLY and FYNNEI. Losses at the gene ends were 6 bases for V and 6 bases for J; bases not matched to a gene: 7. There are 14 residues in the CDR3. This CDR3 reads CASSSGTGLDTQYF. The CDR3 DNA, read in part, is TGTGCCAGCAGCTCCGGGACAGGGCTGGATACG.